Listed below are T cell receptor beta chains from one sample, sequenced in a study of blood T cells in healthy people across ages. One entry per CDR3 protein results from TCRdb running MiXCR on the 5' RACE reads. The sample has over 700,000 distinct CDR3 sequences; 25% are singletons. These records were also assigned to another study, of T cells of mothers and their children.

The source material was blood. These receptors originate from a boy aged 5-17 years in good health. CDR3s leave out the opening cysteine and the closing phenylalanine or tryptophan.

J gene: TRBJ1-2
V gene: TRBV7-2
CDR3 protein: ASSLASRGYT

J gene: TRBJ2-7
V gene: TRBV12-3/TRBV12-4
CDR3 protein: ASSSGTDTYEQY

J gene: TRBJ1-5
V gene: TRBV6-6
CDR3 protein: ASSHMGQGGQPQH

J gene: TRBJ2-3
V gene: TRBV10-3
CDR3 protein: AISGSGTDTQY

J gene: TRBJ1-2
V gene: TRBV20-1
CDR3 protein: SAHHGQVYGYT

J gene: TRBJ2-5
V gene: TRBV20-1
CDR3 protein: SARRGTEQETQY

J gene: TRBJ2-5
V gene: TRBV6-6
CDR3 protein: ASRHSSGGAGISQY

J gene: .
V gene: TRBV6-1
CDR3 protein: ASIEPVLRETQY

J gene: TRBJ2-5
V gene: TRBV6-6
CDR3 protein: ASRSGKETQY

J gene: TRBJ1-5
V gene: TRBV5-1
CDR3 protein: ASSFGQGQPQH

J gene: .
V gene: TRBV6-1
CDR3 protein: ASSEGPWDNEQF

J gene: TRBJ2-7
V gene: TRBV20-1
CDR3 protein: SARDPGWSTQY

J gene: TRBJ2-4
V gene: TRBV12-3/TRBV12-4
CDR3 protein: ASGITLAKNIQY

J gene: TRBJ2-5
V gene: TRBV5-1
CDR3 protein: ASSLSGAPYQQY

J gene: TRBJ2-4
V gene: TRBV7-2
CDR3 protein: ASSPRQTVAKNIQY

J gene: TRBJ1-5
V gene: TRBV10-3
CDR3 protein: AISELVAGQPQH

J gene: TRBJ2-3
V gene: TRBV2
CDR3 protein: ASSERPGQESPDTQY

J gene: TRBJ2-1
V gene: TRBV7-2
CDR3 protein: ASSFLTSGDYEQF